The present T cell receptor (beta chain) was sequenced within a study of blood T cell repertoires in COVID-19. Across the whole study: Whether acute or convalescent, the COVID-19 samples came from the United States, Italy and Spain.

Germline loops: CDR1 MDHEN, CDR2 SYDVKM. The CDR3 runs to 15 residues. V trimming: 5 bases; J trimming: 8 bases; junction bases outside the gene matches: 10. Methods used by the authors: Estimation of nucleated cell counts was performed using reference gene primer amplification. Clones were sequenced by immunoSEQ multiplex PCR, and TCRdb holds only the in-frame ones, with some missing. The V and J calls and clone size come from that table; D and trimming were worked out from the DNA. The sample lists under 200,000 clones; around 74% were seen once. The chain employs TRBV28 and TRBJ2-3; 10 positions match TRBD2. The sequenced sample consisted of peripheral blood. The clonotype was recovered from a man in his 70s with acute or convalescent COVID-19. The CDR3 loop is CASSDVLAGVGTQYF. DNA of the CDR3: TGTGCCAGCAGTGATGTGCTAGCGGGAGTTGGTACGCAGTATTTT.